The 20 T cell receptor beta chains below all came from one sample that was sequenced in a study of T cell changes during pregnancy in multiple sclerosis (dated by TCRdb to between 2018 and 2021). The library came from the immunoSEQ multiplex PCR assay. TCRdb mirrors the immuneACCESS table, restricted to in-frame sequences. Some clones are absent from its copies; in checked studies, under half trace to an unresolved V gene, and the reason for the others is unknown. This sample has 55,000 to 65,000 clones in its table, and under 95% of those were observed once. In total, the top ten clones hold approximately 3% of the sample. The sequenced sample was peripheral blood, obtained in the first trimester of pregnancy. These receptors all come from a female donor in good health, enrolled as a control in a pregnancy study.

This clone was observed a few times. The V and J genes are TRBV11-1 and TRBJ2-3, with D possibly TRBD1 on 6 matching bases. V dropped 1 base and J dropped 2 bases, with 10 bases sitting between them. CDR1 and CDR2 (germline): SGHAT, FQDESV (reference sequence). The CDR3 has 15 residues. The CDR3 is CASSLGRGHTDTQYF. The CDR3 region has the DNA TGTGCCAGCAGCTTAGGACGGGGACACACAGATACGCAGTATTTT.

The rearrangement joins TRBV7-6 to TRBJ2-3; TRBD2 matches 16 bases. Losses at the gene ends were 5 bases for V and 3 bases for J; bases not matched to a gene: 5. The CDR3 has 17 residues. Germline V CDR1 and CDR2: SGHVS, FNYEAQ. CDR3 loop: CASSQGLAGGGTDTQYF. In DNA form, the CDR3 reads TGTGCCAGCAGCCAGGGACTAGCGGGAGGGGGGACAGATACGCAGTATTTT. The variable domain in full, with the rest retrieved from reference TRBV7-6 and TRBJ2-3, is GAGVSQSPRYKVTKRGQDVALRCDPISGHVSLYWYRQALGQGPEFLTYFNYEAQQDKSGLPNDRFSAERPEGSISTLTIQRTEQRDSAMYRCASSQGLAGGGTDTQYFGPGTRLTVL.

This clone was detected once. This chain uses TRBV7-2 with TRBJ2-3, with 10 bases fitting TRBD2. The CDR3 is 18 amino acids. Germline values: CDR1 SGHTA, CDR2 FQGNSA. After removal of 1 base from V and 0 bases from J, the junction contained 7 bases not matched to a gene. The CDR3 spells CASSLDPLAGASTDTQYF. The CDR3 bases are TGTGCCAGCAGCTTAGACCCCCTAGCGGGGGCTAGCACAGATACGCAGTATTTT. The full variable domain, in which reference TRBV7-2 and TRBJ2-3 provide the parts outside the CDR3, is GAGVSQSPSNKVTEKGKDVELRCDPISGHTALYWYRQSLGQGLEFLIYFQGNSAPDKSGLPSDRFSAERTGGSVSTLTIQRTQQEDSAVYLCASSLDPLAGASTDTQYFGPGTRLTVL.

This sequence joins TRBV19 and TRBJ2-7; 9 bases fit TRBD1. The junction had 6 bases not matched to a gene; V was cut back by 1 base and J by 5 bases. CDR1 is LNHDA and CDR2 is SQIVND in the germline V gene (reference sequence). CDR3 length equals 15 residues. CDR3 sequence reads: CASSIGGTGIHEQYF. The CDR3 DNA reads TGTGCCAGTAGTATAGGGGGGACAGGGATCCACGAGCAGTACTTC.

The rearrangement links TRBV27 to TRBJ2-7; D is unclear. Germline assignment: CDR1 MNHEY and CDR2 SMNVEV (reference sequence). The CDR3 spans 13 residues. V was cut by 6 bases and J by 5 bases, with 14 bases left in between. The CDR3, as DNA: TGTGCCAGCAGGTCATCAAGAGCCCACGAGCAGTACTTC. Protein: CASRSSRAHEQYF.

The chain couples TRBV6-5 to TRBJ2-1; tentatively, D is TRBD1 (5 bases). V was pared by 6 bases and J by 12 bases, with 12 bases between. There are 11 residues in the CDR3. CDR1 and CDR2 (germline): MNHEY, SVGAGI. Here the CDR3 reads CASRATGAQFF. CDR3 DNA: TGTGCCAGCAGGGCCACAGGCGCGCAGTTCTTC.

This clone has a handful of counts. The V gene is TRBV2, the J gene TRBJ2-7; no clear D gene. This CDR3 is 11 amino acids long. V was trimmed by 6 bases and J by 5 bases, leaving 8 bases between them. Germline V CDR1 and CDR2: SNHLY, FYNNEI. CDR3 sequence (DNA): TGTGCCAGCAGCCTGAGGAACGAGCAGTACTTC. Residues: CASSLRNEQYF.

This chain uses TRBV9 with TRBJ1-1; 7 bases are shared with TRBD1. Germline V gives CDR1 SGDLS, CDR2 YYNGEE. J was trimmed by 0 bases and V by 2 bases; bases with no gene match: 1. This CDR3 is built from 14 residues. Here the CDR3 DNA reads TGTGCCAGCAGCGTTGGGACAGTGAACACTGAAGCTTTCTTT. Translating gives CASSVGTVNTEAFF.

V gene TRBV10-3 combines with J gene TRBJ2-2; 7 positions match TRBD1. The V segment lost 6 bases and the J segment 7 bases; nucleotides outside the gene matches: 8. Germline V gene lookup returns CDR1 ENHRY and CDR2 SYGVKD. This CDR3 contains 14 residues. The CDR3 nucleotides read TGTGCCATCAGCCATTCCACAGGGGTCGGGGAGCTGTTTTTT. It yields the protein CAISHSTGVGELFF.

This chain connects TRBV7-8 to TRBJ2-7, with TRBD1 matching over 9 bases. With 5 bases clipped from V and 5 bases from J, the junction kept 7 bases outside the gene matches. The CDR3 extends over 14 amino acids. Germline CDR1 and CDR2: SGHVS and FQNEAQ. The CDR3 spells CASSLRDRVHEQYF. CDR3 sequence (DNA): TGTGCCAGCAGCCTCCGGGACAGGGTACACGAGCAGTACTTC.

This rearrangement joins TRBV4-3 to TRBJ1-2; unclear D gene. Between the trimmed V and J ends, which lost 0 bases and 7 bases, there was a span of 18 bases. There are 16 residues in the CDR3. Germline-derived CDR1 and CDR2 are LGHNA and YSLEER. CDR3 in amino acids: CASSQEHLMGAVGYTF. The DNA for the CDR3 is TGCGCCAGCAGCCAAGAACACCTAATGGGCGCCGTTGGCTACACCTTC.

This sequence joins TRBV5-1 and TRBJ2-7; TRBD1 is a possible D gene (5 bases). Germline V lookup: CDR1 SGHRS, CDR2 YFSETQ. Trimming cost V 1 base and J 5 bases, with 7 bases left between them. The CDR3 is 12 amino acids. The CDR3 reads CASSLSGHEQYF. In nucleotides, the CDR3 is TGCGCCAGCAGCTTGTCAGGGCACGAGCAGTACTTC.

With respect to this clone: A junction end diverges from the germline sequence, so it may reflect a read error. The chain uses TRBV7-7 and TRBJ1-3, with unresolved D. Per germline, CDR1 SSHAT and CDR2 FNYEAQ (reference sequence). The CDR3 loop spans 15 amino acids. CDR3 sequence (DNA): TGTGCTAGCAGCCCGGGTCTCTTCTCTGGAAACACCATATATTTT. Its protein is CASSPGLFSGNTIYF. Full variable domain (remainder filled in from reference TRBV7-7 and TRBJ1-3): GAGVSQSPRYKVTKRGQDVTLRCDPISSHATLYWYQQALGQGPEFLTYFNYEAQPDKSGLPSDRFSAERPEGSISTLTIQRTEQRDSAMYRCASSPGLFSGNTIYFGEGSWLTVV.

The chain links TRBV14 to TRBJ2-7; TRBD2 matches at 13 bases. CDR1 is SGHDN and CDR2 is FVKESK in the germline V gene. With 4 bases clipped from V and 6 bases from J, the junction kept 9 bases outside the gene matches. This CDR3 contains 16 residues. Here the CDR3 DNA reads TGTGCCAGCAGCCCGGGACTAGCGGGAACGGGTCGCGAGCAGTACTTC. This sequence encodes CASSPGLAGTGREQYF.

The chain has TRBV19 and TRBJ2-7; D is perhaps TRBD2 (6 bases). The CDR3 loop spans 14 amino acids. With 1 base removed from V and 6 bases from J, the gap between germline ends came to 13 bases. CDR1 and CDR2 (germline): LNHDA, SQIVND (reference sequence). CDR3 DNA: TGTGCCAGTAGTATAGGGTCGGGGGAGCTCGAGCAGTACTTC. Protein sequence: CASSIGSGELEQYF.

The chain employs TRBV5-4 and TRBJ1-2, with D perhaps matching TRBD1 (5 bases). CDR3 size: 14 residues. V was clipped by 5 bases and J by 8 bases, with 19 bases between them. Germline-derived CDR1 and CDR2 are SGHNT and YYREEE (reference sequence). CDR3 nucleotide sequence: TGTGCCAGCAGACCCTGGTCGGGGGGTTCCGGCTACACCTTC. Translating gives CASRPWSGGSGYTF.

This clone was picked up one time. This sequence joins TRBV18 and TRBJ1-2; D is unresolved. Trimming removed 3 bases from V and 6 bases from J, with 17 bases in between. Germline CDR1 and CDR2: KGHSH and LQKENI. The CDR3 loop spans 15 amino acids. The CDR3 region is CASSPRDPKGHGYTF. In DNA, the CDR3 is TGTGCCAGCTCACCCCGGGATCCCAAAGGCCATGGCTACACCTTC.

This clone came up many times. The chain couples TRBV5-1 to TRBJ1-5; 7 bases match TRBD1. Germline assignment: CDR1 SGHRS and CDR2 YFSETQ. This CDR3 has 13 amino acids. With V trimmed by 2 bases and J by 5 bases, 1 base remained unmatched. The CDR3: CASSFTGDQPQHF. In DNA form, the CDR3 reads TGCGCCAGCAGCTTTACAGGGGATCAGCCCCAGCATTTT.

This clone was seen just once. The CDR3 DNA follows: TGTGCCTGGAGTGTGCTGACAGGGCTGGATGAAAAACTGTTTTTT. Translation gives CAWSVLTGLDEKLFF. J is TRBJ1-4 and V is TRBV30; 7 nucleotides align to TRBD1. Germline CDR1 is GTSNPN and CDR2 is SVGIG (reference sequence). The CDR3 is 15 amino acids. V lost 0 bases, J lost 6 bases, and 7 bases stayed unmatched. Based on the CDR3 plus reference TRBV30 and TRBJ1-4, the full variable domain is SQTIHQWPATLVQPVGSPLSLECTVEGTSNPNLYWYRQAAGRGLQLLFYSVGIGQISSEVPQNLSASRPQDRQFILSSKKLLLSDSGFYLCAWSVLTGLDEKLFFGSGTQLSVL.

The V and J genes are TRBV11-3 and TRBJ2-7, with 8 bases that match TRBD1. There are 12 residues in the CDR3. Per the germline V gene, CDR1 is SGHNT and CDR2 is YENEEA. Losses at the gene ends were 2 bases for V and 7 bases for J; bases not matched to a gene: 1. The CDR3 region is CASSLTGGEQYF. The CDR3 DNA sequence: TGTGCCAGCAGCTTAACAGGGGGAGAGCAGTACTTC.